The 22 T cell receptor beta chains reported below all come from one sample, sequenced in a study of T cell responses to AZD1222 COVID-19 vaccine. The table came from immunoSEQ multiplex PCR; TCRdb's copy has only in-frame clones and leaves some out. The sample yields fewer than 120,000 clones, roughly 92% seen once. Sequencing was performed on peripheral blood, taken 28 days after the second AZD1222 dose. Every receptor here comes from an adult who received the AZD1222 COVID-19 vaccine.

As DNA, the CDR3 is TGCGCCAGCAGCCAAGGGATTCAGGGGCGTAACGGGTTGGATGAGCAGTTCTTC. As protein: CASSQGIQGRNGLDEQFF. The chain couples TRBV4-3 to TRBJ2-1, with D perhaps TRBD1 (6 bases). The CDR3 has 18 residues. Germline values: CDR1 LGHNA, CDR2 YSLEER. Trimming stripped 1 base from V and 8 bases from J, with 24 bases between.

The chain couples TRBV2 to TRBJ1-5; D gene ambiguous. The CDR3 covers 13 residues. Germline V gene lookup returns CDR1 SNHLY and CDR2 FYNNEI. V dropped 8 bases and J dropped 0 bases, with 8 bases sitting between them. This CDR3 is CASGDDSNQPQHF. DNA for the CDR3: TGTGCCAGCGGCGACGATAGCAATCAGCCCCAGCATTTT.

CDR3: CRATGGRGYTF. In DNA, the CDR3 is TGCAGGGCTACAGGGGGACGCGGCTACACCTTC. The chain carries TRBV29-1 and TRBJ1-2; 8 bases agree with TRBD1. Germline CDR1 is SQVTM and CDR2 is ANQGSEA. CDR3 length equals 11 residues.

This clone was detected only once. The CDR3 sequence: CASSLFQGGNEQYF. The CDR3, as DNA: TGTGCCAGCAGCTTATTCCAGGGGGGGAACGAGCAGTACTTC. The V gene is TRBV7-2, the J gene TRBJ2-7; the D call may be TRBD1 or TRBD2 (7 bases each). This CDR3 is built from 14 residues. The germline V gene encodes CDR1 SGHTA and CDR2 FQGNSA. Deletions cut 2 bases from V and 5 bases from J, with 13 bases between. Full variable domain (rest looked up from reference TRBV7-2 and TRBJ2-7): GAGVSQSPSNKVTEKGKDVELRCDPISGHTALYWYRQSLGQGLEFLIYFQGNSAPDKSGLPSDRFSAERTGGSVSTLTIQRTQQEDSAVYLCASSLFQGGNEQYFGPGTRLTVT.

This clone has only one observation. J is TRBJ1-6 and V is TRBV7-8; TRBD1 might be the D (6 bases). V gave up 3 bases and J gave up 8 bases, with 14 bases separating them. The germline CDR1 and CDR2 sequences are SGHVS and FQNEAQ. The CDR3 runs 15 residues. The CDR3 sequence is CASSLGRQVDSPLHF. The CDR3 nucleotides read TGTGCCAGCAGCTTGGGGAGACAGGTTGATTCACCCCTCCACTTT.

J is TRBJ1-2 and V is TRBV6-4, with D possibly being TRBD1 (5 bases). The CDR3 length is 16 residues. V was clipped by 0 bases and J by 10 bases, with 21 bases between them. Germline-derived CDR1 and CDR2 are MRHNA and SNTAGT. CDR3 in DNA: TGTGCCAGCAGTGACTCGACAGTAGGGACGGGGGTAATCTACACCTTC. Its protein product is CASSDSTVGTGVIYTF.

The chain is built from TRBV23-1 and TRBJ1-6; the match to TRBD1 covers 7 bases. TRBV23-1 is labeled an ORF, and its function is uncertain. The CDR3 runs 18 residues. J gave up 4 bases and V 0 bases, and 9 bases lay outside the gene matches. CDR3 region: CASSQSLTGRRYNSPLHF. DNA for the CDR3: TGCGCCAGCAGTCAATCATTGACAGGGAGGAGGTATAATTCACCCCTCCACTTT.

This clone turned up a few times. V is TRBV5-1 and J is TRBJ1-1; tentative D call: TRBD1 (6 bases). This CDR3 has 14 amino acids. The germline gives CDR1 SGHRS, CDR2 YFSETQ. The V end was cut by 4 bases, the J end by 2 bases, with 12 bases between. Here the CDR3 DNA reads TGCGCCAGCAGCACCAGGGGTTTCAACACTGAAGCTTTCTTT. It codes for CASSTRGFNTEAFF.

The V and J genes are TRBV28 and TRBJ1-2; D remains unclear. Per the germline V gene, CDR1 is MDHEN and CDR2 is SYDVKM. The CDR3 has 14 amino acids. V was pared by 1 base and J by 2 bases, with 8 bases between. For the CDR3, the DNA is TGTGCCAGCAGTTTATTCGGGGTAAACTATGGCTACACCTTC. Translation: CASSLFGVNYGYTF.

The chain recombines TRBV29-1 with TRBJ2-3; 8 nucleotides align to TRBD1. Germline V gene sequence: CDR1 SQVTM, CDR2 ANQGSEA. The CDR3 is 16 residues long. The ends lost 6 bases at V and 5 bases at J; junction bases unmatched: 16. The CDR3 sequence: CSVKRTGRDREDTQYF. CDR3 DNA: TGCAGCGTGAAACGGACAGGGCGCGATAGGGAAGATACGCAGTATTTT.

The chain recombines TRBV5-6 with TRBJ2-7; D not certain. The V gene lost 1 base and the J gene lost 1 base, with 12 bases spanning the gap. The CDR3 is made up of 15 amino acids. Germline V lookup: CDR1 SGHDT, CDR2 YYEEEE. CDR3 DNA sequence: TGTGCCAGCAGCTTGCCCGGACCGAGATCCTACGAGCAGTACTTC. Amino acid sequence: CASSLPGPRSYEQYF.

The CDR3 coding sequence is TGCGCCAGCAGCGGTAGCGGGGGTTCTGGTGAGCAGTTCTTC. Protein: CASSGSGGSGEQFF. This sequence joins TRBV10-2 and TRBJ2-1; 9 bases are a match to TRBD2. Germline V gene sequence: CDR1 WSHSY, CDR2 SAAADI. After removal of 6 bases from V and 9 bases from J, the junction contained 9 bases not matched to a gene. This CDR3 has 14 amino acids.

The chain links TRBV6-2 or TRBV6-3 to TRBJ2-7, with D uncertain. V lost 2 bases and J lost 3, with 11 bases in between. Germline CDR1 and CDR2: MNHEY and SVGEGT. The CDR3 runs 14 residues. For the CDR3, the DNA is TGTGCCAGCAGTTACGGCGCAAGCTTCTACGAGCAGTACTTC. Translating gives CASSYGASFYEQYF.

The J gene is TRBJ2-7, the V gene TRBV5-1; D may be TRBD1 or TRBD2 (5 bases each). V was shortened by 3 bases and J by 4 bases, with 17 bases between the two germline ends. The CDR3 contains 15 residues. Germline-derived CDR1 and CDR2 are SGHRS and YFSETQ. CDR3 residues: CASSSGPPNSYEQYF. The DNA of the CDR3 is TGCGCCAGCAGCTCGGGACCCCCTAATTCTTACGAGCAGTACTTC.

The rearrangement joins TRBV10-3 to TRBJ1-5; no definite D call. Germline CDR1 ENHRY, CDR2 SYGVKD. V was cut by 0 bases and J by 0 bases, with 0 bases left in between. This CDR3 is built from 13 residues. This CDR3 reads CAISESSNQPQHF. CDR3 nucleotides: TGTGCCATCAGTGAGTCTAGCAATCAGCCCCAGCATTTT.

This chain links TRBV7-2 with TRBJ2-5; TRBD2 matches 13 bases. Germline loops: CDR1 SGHTA, CDR2 FQGNSA. The CDR3 spans 16 residues. J lost 4 bases, V lost 5 bases, and 7 bases had no gene match. This CDR3 is CASSTGLAGVGETQYF. The CDR3 nucleotides are TGTGCCAGCAGCACCGGACTAGCGGGGGTGGGAGAGACCCAGTACTTC.

The chain uses TRBV13 and TRBJ1-2; 9 bases align to TRBD1. This CDR3 region has 17 residues. The V and J ends lost 0 bases and 7 bases, in that order; junction bases with no gene match: 12. Germline V lookup: CDR1 PRHDT, CDR2 FYEKMQ (reference sequence). The DNA for the CDR3 is TGTGCCAGCAGCTTAGGCTATACAGGGGGCGAGTTGACTGGCTACACCTTC. Translated: CASSLGYTGGELTGYTF. Drawing the rest from reference TRBV13 and TRBJ1-2, the complete variable domain is AAGVIQSPRHLIKEKRETATLKCYPIPRHDTVYWYQQGPGQDPQFLISFYEKMQSDKGSIPDRFSAQQFSDYHSELNMSSLELGDSALYFCASSLGYTGGELTGYTFGSGTRLTVV.

V is TRBV6-5 and J is TRBJ1-1; TRBD1 agrees at 7 bases. The germline CDR1 and CDR2 sequences are MNHEY and SVGAGI. J gave up 3 bases and V 6 bases, and 4 bases lay outside the gene matches. The CDR3 runs to 13 residues. The CDR3 loop reads CASRVDRDTEAFF. The CDR3 bases are TGTGCCAGCAGGGTAGACAGGGACACTGAAGCTTTCTTT.

V is TRBV9 and J is TRBJ1-2; TRBD1 agrees at 10 bases. Losses at the gene ends were 3 bases for V and 4 bases for J; bases not matched to a gene: 15. CDR1 and CDR2 (germline): SGDLS, YYNGEE. CDR3 length equals 18 residues. This CDR3 reads CASSARTGGNLGVYGYTF. The DNA of the CDR3 is TGTGCCAGCAGCGCGAGGACAGGGGGAAACCTTGGGGTCTATGGCTACACCTTC.

J is TRBJ2-5 and V is TRBV7-2, with 8 bases fitting TRBD1. Trimming removed 4 bases from V and 2 bases from J; junction bases left unmatched: 3. CDR3 length equals 14 residues. Germline assignment: CDR1 SGHTA and CDR2 FQGNSA. The CDR3 loop reads CASSWTGPQETQYF. CDR3 sequence (DNA): TGTGCCAGCAGCTGGACAGGGCCTCAAGAGACCCAGTACTTC.

The CDR3 here is CSVEEQTYGYTF. CDR3 bases: TGCAGCGTTGAAGAACAGACATATGGCTACACCTTC. The chain links TRBV29-1 to TRBJ1-2; the D is unclear. CDR3 length: 12 amino acids. Germline values: CDR1 SQVTM, CDR2 ANQGSEA. The V gene lost 0 bases and the J gene lost 5 bases, with 7 bases spanning the gap.

This clone was detected once. The V call is TRBV27, the J call TRBJ1-2, with 11 bases lining up with TRBD1. The J segment lost 2 bases and the V segment lost 5 bases, leaving 4 bases of the junction unmatched. CDR1 is MNHEY, CDR2 SMNVEV, per germline (reference sequence). The CDR3 has 15 amino acids. CDR3: CASSRWTGGNYGYTF. The CDR3 bases are TGTGCCAGCAGTAGATGGACAGGGGGCAACTATGGCTACACCTTC.